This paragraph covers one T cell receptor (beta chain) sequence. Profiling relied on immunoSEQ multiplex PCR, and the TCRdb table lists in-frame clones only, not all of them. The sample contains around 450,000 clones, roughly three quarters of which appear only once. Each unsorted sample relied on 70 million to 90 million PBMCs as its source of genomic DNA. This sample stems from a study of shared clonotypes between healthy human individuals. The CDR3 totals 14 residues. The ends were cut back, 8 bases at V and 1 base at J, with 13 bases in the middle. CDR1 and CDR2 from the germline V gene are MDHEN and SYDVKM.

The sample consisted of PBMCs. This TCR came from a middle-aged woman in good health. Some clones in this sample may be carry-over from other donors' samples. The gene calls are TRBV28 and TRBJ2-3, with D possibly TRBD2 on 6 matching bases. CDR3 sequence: CASGGVDGTDTQYF. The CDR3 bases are TGTGCCAGCGGAGGGGTAGATGGCACAGATACGCAGTATTTT.